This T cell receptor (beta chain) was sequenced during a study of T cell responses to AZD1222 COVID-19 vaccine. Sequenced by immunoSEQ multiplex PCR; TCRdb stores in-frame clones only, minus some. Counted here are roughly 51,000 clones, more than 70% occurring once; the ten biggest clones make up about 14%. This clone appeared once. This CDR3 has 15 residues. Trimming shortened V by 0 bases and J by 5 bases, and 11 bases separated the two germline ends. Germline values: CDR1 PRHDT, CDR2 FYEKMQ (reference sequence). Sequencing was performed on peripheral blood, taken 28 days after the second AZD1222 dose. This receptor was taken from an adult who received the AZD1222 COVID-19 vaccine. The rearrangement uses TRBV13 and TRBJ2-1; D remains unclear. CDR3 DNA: TGTGCCAGCAGCTTAGGCGTGGGTTGGGACAATGAGCAGTTCTTC. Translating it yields CASSLGVGWDNEQFF.